This is a list of T cell receptor beta chains from one sample in a study of regulatory T cells in long-lasting Graves disease. TCRdb re-analysed the multiplex PCR reads in MiXCR, keeping a single row per CDR3 protein. The sample comprises 350,000 to 450,000 distinct CDR3 sequences, around a fifth of which are singletons, and roughly an eighth rests with the top ten. This sample comprised peripheral blood mononuclear cells (PBMCs), obtained when the disease was refractory, from a patient treated with antithyroid drugs. The receptor source for this set is a female donor with Graves disease. CDR3s include the opening cysteine and the closing phenylalanine or tryptophan. The D gene is left open where the match is weak. Clone size is shown for a subset of rows, as once, few, many or a class of expanded clone.

cdr3_aa: CSARDQEAQYF
cdr3_nt: TGCAGTGCTAGAGATCAGGAGGCCCAGTACTTC
j_call: TRBJ2-5
v_call: TRBV20-1
clone_size: few
d_call: .

cdr3_aa: CASSRGTSGPYEQYF
cdr3_nt: TGTGCCAGCAGCCGCGGGACTAGCGGACCCTACGAGCAGTACTTC
j_call: TRBJ2-7
v_call: TRBV3-1
clone_size: many
d_call: TRBD2

cdr3_aa: CSARRTSGRAEAKNIQYF
cdr3_nt: TGCAGTGCTCGTCGGACTAGCGGGAGGGCCGAAGCCAAAAACATTCAGTACTTC
j_call: TRBJ2-4
v_call: TRBV20-1
clone_size: .
d_call: TRBD2

cdr3_aa: CASTPDRGAEAFF
cdr3_nt: TGTGCCAGCACCCCTGACAGGGGGGCTGAAGCTTTCTTT
j_call: TRBJ1-1
v_call: TRBV6-1
clone_size: .
d_call: TRBD1

cdr3_aa: CATSRDLGSGSKADTQYF
cdr3_nt: TGTGCCACCAGCAGGGACCTCGGGAGCGGGAGTAAGGCAGATACGCAGTATTTT
j_call: TRBJ2-3
v_call: TRBV15
clone_size: few
d_call: TRBD2

cdr3_aa: CSAITAGGTEAFF
cdr3_nt: TGCAGTGCTATAACGGCAGGGGGGACTGAAGCTTTCTTT
j_call: TRBJ1-1
v_call: TRBV20-1
clone_size: .
d_call: TRBD1

cdr3_aa: CASSDRQTGNTIYF
cdr3_nt: TGTGCCAGCAGTGACCGACAGACTGGAAACACCATATATTTT
j_call: TRBJ1-3
v_call: TRBV2
clone_size: many
d_call: .

cdr3_aa: CASSQDPLAGDLAKNIQYF
cdr3_nt: TGTGCCAGCAGCCAAGATCCCCTAGCGGGAGACTTAGCCAAAAACATTCAGTACTTC
j_call: TRBJ2-4
v_call: TRBV4-2
clone_size: .
d_call: TRBD2

cdr3_aa: CASSQGPGFEQYF
cdr3_nt: TGCGCCAGCAGCCAAGGTCCGGGGTTCGAGCAGTACTTC
j_call: TRBJ2-7
v_call: TRBV2
clone_size: .
d_call: .

cdr3_aa: CATSRGKLTYEQYF
cdr3_nt: TGTGCCACCAGCAGGGGTAAGCTAACCTACGAGCAGTACTTC
j_call: TRBJ2-7
v_call: TRBV15
clone_size: many
d_call: .

cdr3_aa: CASSLSGVSTGELFF
cdr3_nt: TGTGCCAGCAGTTTATCAGGGGTTTCCACCGGGGAGCTGTTTTTT
j_call: TRBJ2-2
v_call: TRBV28
clone_size: .
d_call: .

cdr3_aa: CASSQGTLARMLEQYF
cdr3_nt: TGTGCCAGCAGCCAAGGGACACTAGCGAGGATGCTCGAGCAGTACTTC
j_call: TRBJ2-7
v_call: TRBV3-1
clone_size: few
d_call: TRBD2

cdr3_aa: CASSQLASDAGELFF
cdr3_nt: TGTGCCAGCAGTCAGTTGGCCTCCGACGCCGGGGAGCTGTTTTTT
j_call: TRBJ2-2
v_call: TRBV6-1
clone_size: .
d_call: .

cdr3_aa: CASSQTRAYSTDTQYF
cdr3_nt: TGTGCCAGCAGTCAAACTAGGGCTTATAGCACAGATACGCAGTATTTT
j_call: TRBJ2-3
v_call: TRBV28
clone_size: .
d_call: .

cdr3_aa: CASSQKTGWSYGYTF
cdr3_nt: TGTGCCAGCAGTCAGAAGACAGGGTGGAGCTATGGCTACACCTTC
j_call: TRBJ1-2
v_call: TRBV7-2
clone_size: many
d_call: TRBD1

cdr3_aa: CASRPGPSEETQYF
cdr3_nt: TGTGCCAGCAGGCCCGGGCCTTCAGAGGAGACCCAGTACTTC
j_call: TRBJ2-5
v_call: TRBV4-2
clone_size: .
d_call: .

cdr3_aa: CATSRDGGGGYTF
cdr3_nt: TGTGCCACCAGCAGAGATGGTGGGGGTGGCTACACCTTC
j_call: TRBJ1-2
v_call: TRBV15
clone_size: many
d_call: .

cdr3_aa: CSAASLTGAYAGELFF
cdr3_nt: TGCAGTGCCGCCTCCCTAACGGGAGCGTACGCCGGGGAGCTGTTTTTT
j_call: TRBJ2-2
v_call: TRBV20-1
clone_size: few
d_call: .

cdr3_aa: CASSHPARGTEAFF
cdr3_nt: TGTGCCAGCAGCCACCCCGCGAGGGGCACTGAAGCTTTCTTT
j_call: TRBJ1-1
v_call: TRBV28
clone_size: many
d_call: .

cdr3_aa: CSAREVAGSSYNEQFF
cdr3_nt: TGCAGTGCTAGAGAAGTAGCGGGCAGCTCCTACAATGAGCAGTTCTTC
j_call: TRBJ2-1
v_call: TRBV20-1
clone_size: few
d_call: TRBD2

cdr3_aa: CASRLQREGEFF
cdr3_nt: TGTGCCAGCAGGCTCCAGCGGGAGGGGGAGTTCTTC
j_call: TRBJ2-4
v_call: TRBV28
clone_size: once
d_call: TRBD2

cdr3_aa: CATSRNLAGDQFF
cdr3_nt: TGTGCCACCAGCAGAAACCTAGCGGGAGACCAGTTCTTC
j_call: TRBJ2-1
v_call: TRBV15
clone_size: .
d_call: TRBD2

cdr3_aa: CATSVRTGYTGELFF
cdr3_nt: TGTGCCACCAGCGTCCGGACAGGCTACACCGGGGAGCTGTTTTTT
j_call: TRBJ2-2
v_call: TRBV15
clone_size: many
d_call: TRBD1

cdr3_aa: CASKGFSTDTQYF
cdr3_nt: TGTGCCAGCAAGGGGTTCAGCACAGATACGCAGTATTTT
j_call: TRBJ2-3
v_call: TRBV2
clone_size: few
d_call: .

cdr3_aa: CSAESIGGNTIYF
cdr3_nt: TGCAGTGCCGAGAGCATCGGGGGAAACACCATATATTTT
j_call: TRBJ1-3
v_call: TRBV20-1
clone_size: .
d_call: .

cdr3_aa: CASSLELAGLYEQYF
cdr3_nt: TGTGCCAGCAGTTTGGAGCTAGCGGGGCTCTACGAGCAGTACTTC
j_call: TRBJ2-7
v_call: TRBV12-3/TRBV12-4
clone_size: many
d_call: TRBD2

cdr3_aa: CASSYSAGYEQYF
cdr3_nt: TGTGCCAGCAGTTACTCCGCGGGATACGAGCAGTACTTC
j_call: TRBJ2-7
v_call: TRBV6-2/TRBV6-3
clone_size: many
d_call: .

cdr3_aa: CSTRDGTGNYGYTF
cdr3_nt: TGCAGTACTAGGGACGGGACAGGGAACTATGGCTACACCTTC
j_call: TRBJ1-2
v_call: TRBV20-1
clone_size: .
d_call: TRBD1

cdr3_aa: CASSPGTGGDEKLFF
cdr3_nt: TGTGCTAGCAGCCCAGGGACAGGGGGCGATGAAAAACTGTTTTTT
j_call: TRBJ1-4
v_call: TRBV7-7
clone_size: few
d_call: TRBD1

cdr3_aa: CASSPTPGTSIGELFF
cdr3_nt: TGTGCCAGTAGTCCAACCCCCGGGACTAGCATCGGGGAGCTGTTTTTT
j_call: TRBJ2-2
v_call: TRBV19
clone_size: few
d_call: TRBD2

cdr3_aa: CASSLKRADRSTDGYTF
cdr3_nt: TGTGCCAGCAGCTTAAAACGGGCGGACAGGTCCACCGATGGCTACACCTTC
j_call: TRBJ1-2
v_call: TRBV13
clone_size: many
d_call: TRBD1

cdr3_aa: CASNDGENIQYF
cdr3_nt: TGTGCCAGCAACGACGGTGAAAACATTCAGTACTTC
j_call: TRBJ2-4
v_call: TRBV7-9
clone_size: many
d_call: .

cdr3_aa: CASSGTFSRELFF
cdr3_nt: TGTGCCAGCAGCGGGACCTTCAGCAGGGAGCTGTTTTTT
j_call: TRBJ2-2
v_call: TRBV9
clone_size: many
d_call: .

cdr3_aa: CASSPTPGVAGYTF
cdr3_nt: TGTGCCAGCAGCCCAACCCCAGGGGTTGCTGGCTACACCTTC
j_call: TRBJ1-2
v_call: TRBV7-8
clone_size: many
d_call: .

cdr3_aa: CASSWTSSYNEQFF
cdr3_nt: TGCGCCAGCAGCTGGACTAGCTCCTACAATGAGCAGTTCTTC
j_call: TRBJ2-1
v_call: TRBV5-1
clone_size: .
d_call: TRBD2

cdr3_aa: CASSWEDSNGYTF
cdr3_nt: TGTGCCAGCAGCTGGGAGGACAGCAATGGCTACACCTTC
j_call: TRBJ1-2
v_call: TRBV5-1
clone_size: .
d_call: .

cdr3_aa: CAWGERSSYNSPLHF
cdr3_nt: TGTGCCTGGGGAGAAAGGAGCTCCTATAATTCACCCCTCCACTTT
j_call: TRBJ1-6
v_call: TRBV30
clone_size: .
d_call: .

cdr3_aa: CASSRTPKGLVIEKLFF
cdr3_nt: TGTGCCAGCAGTCGAACCCCTAAGGGTTTAGTTATTGAAAAACTGTTTTTT
j_call: TRBJ1-4
v_call: TRBV28
clone_size: few
d_call: .

cdr3_aa: CASSQVGIQETQYF
cdr3_nt: TGTGCCAGCAGCCAAGTTGGTATCCAAGAGACCCAGTACTTC
j_call: TRBJ2-5
v_call: TRBV3-1
clone_size: many
d_call: .

cdr3_aa: CATSWGFQGTRYF
cdr3_nt: TGTGCCACCAGCTGGGGATTCCAAGGGACCCGGTACTTC
j_call: TRBJ2-7
v_call: TRBV15
clone_size: .
d_call: .

cdr3_aa: CASSYRLAAVYEQYF
cdr3_nt: TGCGCCAGCAGCTACCGACTAGCGGCAGTCTACGAGCAGTACTTC
j_call: TRBJ2-7
v_call: TRBV4-1
clone_size: few
d_call: TRBD2

cdr3_aa: CASSQEGQGYEKLFF
cdr3_nt: TGTGCCAGCAGCCAAGAAGGACAGGGGTACGAAAAACTGTTTTTT
j_call: TRBJ1-4
v_call: TRBV3-1
clone_size: many
d_call: TRBD1

cdr3_aa: CASRGEGGYEQYF
cdr3_nt: TGCGCCAGCAGAGGGGAGGGAGGGTACGAGCAGTACTTC
j_call: TRBJ2-7
v_call: TRBV4-1
clone_size: few
d_call: TRBD2

cdr3_aa: CASSLGNRDRLKETQYF
cdr3_nt: TGTGCCAGCAGCTTAGGCAACCGGGACAGACTCAAAGAGACCCAGTACTTC
j_call: TRBJ2-5
v_call: TRBV7-2
clone_size: .
d_call: TRBD1

cdr3_aa: CASSAGRNYYGDNSPLHF
cdr3_nt: TGTGCCAGCAGTGCAGGGAGGAACTACTACGGAGATAATTCACCCCTCCACTTT
j_call: TRBJ1-6
v_call: TRBV27
clone_size: .
d_call: .

cdr3_aa: CASSPPDGTYEQYF
cdr3_nt: TGTGCCAGCAGTCCCCCGGACGGTACCTACGAGCAGTACTTC
j_call: TRBJ2-7
v_call: TRBV28
clone_size: many
d_call: .

cdr3_aa: CASSLTPGSGGRRETQYF
cdr3_nt: TGCGCCAGCAGCCTCACCCCAGGTTCGGGGGGAAGACGAGAGACCCAGTACTTC
j_call: TRBJ2-5
v_call: TRBV4-1
clone_size: .
d_call: TRBD2

cdr3_aa: CSARVLGSPQETQYF
cdr3_nt: TGCAGTGCTAGAGTTTTGGGCAGCCCCCAAGAGACCCAGTACTTC
j_call: TRBJ2-5
v_call: TRBV20-1
clone_size: few
d_call: .

cdr3_aa: CASSPRGEMSSYEQYF
cdr3_nt: TGTGCCAGCAGCCCCCGGGGGGAAATGAGCTCCTACGAGCAGTACTTC
j_call: TRBJ2-7
v_call: TRBV7-6
clone_size: .
d_call: TRBD2

cdr3_aa: CTISFSRQEETQYF
cdr3_nt: TGTACCATCAGTTTCTCCCGACAGGAAGAGACCCAGTACTTC
j_call: TRBJ2-5
v_call: TRBV10-3
clone_size: .
d_call: .

cdr3_aa: CASRTSDLGTQYF
cdr3_nt: TGTGCCAGCAGAACTAGCGACTTGGGGACCCAGTACTTC
j_call: TRBJ2-5
v_call: TRBV27
clone_size: many
d_call: TRBD2

cdr3_aa: CASSFRGGDQETQYF
cdr3_nt: TGTGCCAGCAGTTTTAGGGGAGGGGACCAAGAGACCCAGTACTTC
j_call: TRBJ2-5
v_call: TRBV28
clone_size: many
d_call: TRBD2

cdr3_aa: CASSLQNTAMSKEGQYF
cdr3_nt: TGTGCCAGCAGTTTGCAGAATACAGCCATGTCCAAGGAGGGCCAGTACTTC
j_call: TRBJ2-5
v_call: TRBV28
clone_size: many
d_call: .

cdr3_aa: CASSLKTGGAGANVLTF
cdr3_nt: TGTGCCAGCAGCCTCAAAACAGGGGGCGCTGGGGCCAACGTCCTGACTTTC
j_call: TRBJ2-6
v_call: TRBV5-4
clone_size: .
d_call: TRBD1

cdr3_aa: CAIRLTTGTDTQYF
cdr3_nt: TGTGCCATCAGGCTAACGACTGGTACAGATACGCAGTATTTT
j_call: TRBJ2-3
v_call: TRBV10-3
clone_size: few
d_call: .

cdr3_aa: CASSWDYEQYF
cdr3_nt: TGTGCCAGCAGTTGGGACTACGAGCAGTACTTC
j_call: TRBJ2-7
v_call: TRBV28
clone_size: many
d_call: .

cdr3_aa: CASRTGTGGDEQYF
cdr3_nt: TGTGCCAGCAGGACCGGGACGGGAGGCGACGAGCAGTACTTC
j_call: TRBJ2-7
v_call: TRBV6-1
clone_size: few
d_call: TRBD2

cdr3_aa: CAISEGTSGNTGELFF
cdr3_nt: TGTGCCATCAGTGAGGGGACTAGCGGTAACACCGGGGAGCTGTTTTTT
j_call: TRBJ2-2
v_call: TRBV10-3
clone_size: few
d_call: TRBD2

cdr3_aa: CSVGIGVTEAFF
cdr3_nt: TGCAGTGTAGGTATAGGGGTCACTGAAGCTTTCTTT
j_call: TRBJ1-1
v_call: TRBV20-1
clone_size: .
d_call: .

cdr3_aa: CASSPYRGEGQETQYF
cdr3_nt: TGTGCCAGCAGCCCTTACCGGGGCGAGGGCCAAGAGACCCAGTACTTC
j_call: TRBJ2-5
v_call: TRBV3-1
clone_size: few
d_call: .